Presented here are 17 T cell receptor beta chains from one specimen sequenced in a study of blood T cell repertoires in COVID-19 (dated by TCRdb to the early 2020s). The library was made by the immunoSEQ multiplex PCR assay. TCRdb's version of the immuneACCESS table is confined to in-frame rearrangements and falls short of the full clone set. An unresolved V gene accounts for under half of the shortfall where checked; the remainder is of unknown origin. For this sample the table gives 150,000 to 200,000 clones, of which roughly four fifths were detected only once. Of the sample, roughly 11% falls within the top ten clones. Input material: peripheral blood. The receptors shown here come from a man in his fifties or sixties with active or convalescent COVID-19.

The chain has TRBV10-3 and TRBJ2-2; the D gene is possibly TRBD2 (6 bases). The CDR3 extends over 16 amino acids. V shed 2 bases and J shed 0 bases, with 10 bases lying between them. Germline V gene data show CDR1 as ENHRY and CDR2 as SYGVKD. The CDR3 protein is CAISEDTGANTGELFF. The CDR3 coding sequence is TGTGCCATCAGTGAGGATACGGGGGCGAACACCGGGGAGCTGTTTTTT.

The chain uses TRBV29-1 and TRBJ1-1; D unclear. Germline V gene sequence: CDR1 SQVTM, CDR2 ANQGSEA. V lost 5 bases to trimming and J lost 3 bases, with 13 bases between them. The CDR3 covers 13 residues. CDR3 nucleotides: TGCAGCGTTCGGTCCCCGGTGGACACTGAAGCTTTCTTT. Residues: CSVRSPVDTEAFF.

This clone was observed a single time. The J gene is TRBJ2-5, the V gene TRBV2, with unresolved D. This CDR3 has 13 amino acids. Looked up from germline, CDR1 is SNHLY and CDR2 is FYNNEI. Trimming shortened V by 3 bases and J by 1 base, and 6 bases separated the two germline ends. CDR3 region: CASSEEFQETQYF. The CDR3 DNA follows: TGTGCCAGCAGTGAGGAGTTCCAAGAGACCCAGTACTTC.

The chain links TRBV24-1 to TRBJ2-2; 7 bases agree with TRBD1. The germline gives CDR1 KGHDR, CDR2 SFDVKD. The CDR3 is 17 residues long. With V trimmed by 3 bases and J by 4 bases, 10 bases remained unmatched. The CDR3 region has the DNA TGTGCCACCAGTGATCAACCGGGACAGAGAACCACCGGGGAGCTGTTTTTT. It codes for CATSDQPGQRTTGELFF.

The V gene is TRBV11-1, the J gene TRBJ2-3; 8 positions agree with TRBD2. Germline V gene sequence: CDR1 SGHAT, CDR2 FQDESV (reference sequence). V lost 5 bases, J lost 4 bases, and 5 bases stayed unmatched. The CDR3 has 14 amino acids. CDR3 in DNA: TGTGCCAGCAGCCCCGGGGGGGGTGCAGATACGCAGTATTTT. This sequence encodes CASSPGGGADTQYF.

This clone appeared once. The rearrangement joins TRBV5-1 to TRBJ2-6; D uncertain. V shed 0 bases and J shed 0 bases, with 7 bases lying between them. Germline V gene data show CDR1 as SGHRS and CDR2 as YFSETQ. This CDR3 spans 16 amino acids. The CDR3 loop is CASSLAGSSGANVLTF. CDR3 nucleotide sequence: TGCGCCAGCAGCTTGGCGGGTTCCTCTGGGGCCAACGTCCTGACTTTC.

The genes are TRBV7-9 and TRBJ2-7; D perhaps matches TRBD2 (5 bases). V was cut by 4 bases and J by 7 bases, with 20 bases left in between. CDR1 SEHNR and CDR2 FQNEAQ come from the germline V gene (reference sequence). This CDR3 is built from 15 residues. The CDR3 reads CASSYDRTRRGEQYF. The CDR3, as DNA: TGTGCCAGCAGCTACGACCGTACTAGGCGCGGGGAGCAGTACTTC.

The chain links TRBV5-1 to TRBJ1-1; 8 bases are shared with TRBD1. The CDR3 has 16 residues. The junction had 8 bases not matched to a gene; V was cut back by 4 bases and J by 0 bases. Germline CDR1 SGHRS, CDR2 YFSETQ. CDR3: CASSPAGGAMNTEAFF. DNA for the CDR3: TGCGCCAGCAGCCCGGCAGGGGGCGCGATGAACACTGAAGCTTTCTTT.

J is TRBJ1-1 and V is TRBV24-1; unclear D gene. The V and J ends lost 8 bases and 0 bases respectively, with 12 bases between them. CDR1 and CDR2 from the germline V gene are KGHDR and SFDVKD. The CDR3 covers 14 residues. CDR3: CATKRARMNTEAFF. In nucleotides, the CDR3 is TGTGCCACCAAGCGCGCTCGAATGAACACTGAAGCTTTCTTT.

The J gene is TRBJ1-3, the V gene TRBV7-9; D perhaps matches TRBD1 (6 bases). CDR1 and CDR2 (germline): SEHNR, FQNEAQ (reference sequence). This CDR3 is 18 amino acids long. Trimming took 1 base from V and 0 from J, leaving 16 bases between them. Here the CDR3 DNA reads TGTGCCAGCAGCTTAGGTCTGCGCGGGGGCCGCTCTGGAAACACCATATATTTT. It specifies CASSLGLRGGRSGNTIYF.

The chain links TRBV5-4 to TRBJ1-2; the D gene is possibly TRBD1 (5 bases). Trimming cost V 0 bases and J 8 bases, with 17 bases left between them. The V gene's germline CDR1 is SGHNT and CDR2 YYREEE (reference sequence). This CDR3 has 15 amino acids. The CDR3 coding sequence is TGTGCCAGCAGCTTGGGTGGGACTCCCCCACAGGGCTACACCTTC. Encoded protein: CASSLGGTPPQGYTF.

Here the CDR3 DNA reads TGTGCCAGCAGCGCACTACAGGGGATAGGGTCTGGAAACACCATATATTTT. Translating gives CASSALQGIGSGNTIYF. The chain combines TRBV7-2 with TRBJ1-3; 7 nucleotides match TRBD1. CDR3 length: 17 amino acids. J lost 1 base, V lost 5 bases, and 11 bases had no gene match. Germline CDR1 SGHTA, CDR2 FQGNSA.

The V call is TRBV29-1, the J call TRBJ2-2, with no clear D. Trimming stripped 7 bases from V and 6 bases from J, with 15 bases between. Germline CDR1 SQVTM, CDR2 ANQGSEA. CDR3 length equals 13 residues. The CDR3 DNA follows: TGCAGCGGGGGTGGTTCTGGCTCCGGGGAGCTGTTTTTT. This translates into CSGGGSGSGELFF.

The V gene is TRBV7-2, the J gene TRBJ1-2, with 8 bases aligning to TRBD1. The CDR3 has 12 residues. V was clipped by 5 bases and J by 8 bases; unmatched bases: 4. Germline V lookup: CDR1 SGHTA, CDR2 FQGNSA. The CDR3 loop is CASSPQGAGYTF. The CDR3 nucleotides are TGTGCCAGCAGCCCCCAGGGGGCGGGCTACACCTTC.

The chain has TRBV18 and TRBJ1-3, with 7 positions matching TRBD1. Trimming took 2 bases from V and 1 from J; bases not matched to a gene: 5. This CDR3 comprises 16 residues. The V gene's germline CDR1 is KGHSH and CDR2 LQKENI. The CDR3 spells CASSPTGVLSGNTIYF. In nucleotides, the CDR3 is TGTGCCAGCTCACCAACAGGGGTGTTATCTGGAAACACCATATATTTT.

CDR3 region: CASSLMEGLLGGYTF. In nucleotides, the CDR3 is TGTGCCAGCAGCTTAATGGAGGGCCTCCTTGGTGGCTACACCTTC. The genes are TRBV7-9 and TRBJ1-2; D is undetermined. The germline V gene encodes CDR1 SEHNR and CDR2 FQNEAQ (reference sequence). V gave up 2 bases and J gave up 7 bases, with 17 bases separating them. The CDR3 is 15 amino acids. Supplemented by reference TRBV7-9 and TRBJ1-2, the full variable domain reads DTGVSQNPRHKITKRGQNVTFRCDPISEHNRLYWYRQTLGQGPEFLTYFQNEAQLEKSRLLSDRFSAERPKGSFSTLEIQRTEQGDSAMYLCASSLMEGLLGGYTFGSGTRLTVV.

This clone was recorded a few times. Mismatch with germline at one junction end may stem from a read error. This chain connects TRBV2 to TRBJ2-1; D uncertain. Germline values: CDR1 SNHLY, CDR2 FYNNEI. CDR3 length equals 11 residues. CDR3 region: CASSQALEQFF. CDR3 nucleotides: TGTGCCAGCAGTCAAGCCCTAGAGCAGTTCTTC.